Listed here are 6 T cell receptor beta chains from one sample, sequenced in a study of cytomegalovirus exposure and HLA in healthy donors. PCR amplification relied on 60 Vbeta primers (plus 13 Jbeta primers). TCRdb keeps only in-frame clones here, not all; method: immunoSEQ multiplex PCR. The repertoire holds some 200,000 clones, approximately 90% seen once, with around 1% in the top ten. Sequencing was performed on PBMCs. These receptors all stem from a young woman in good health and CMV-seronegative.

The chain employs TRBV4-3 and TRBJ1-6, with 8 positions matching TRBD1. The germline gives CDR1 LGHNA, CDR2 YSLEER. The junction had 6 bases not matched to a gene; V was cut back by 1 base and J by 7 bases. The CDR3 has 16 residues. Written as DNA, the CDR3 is TGCGCCAGCAGCCAAGGGTACAGGGGGAAAAATTCACCCCTCCACTTT. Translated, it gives CASSQGYRGKNSPLHF.

Written as DNA, the CDR3 is TGTGCCAGCAGCTTAGACACACAGGGGGCAAGCGGCTACACCTTC. Encoded protein: CASSLDTQGASGYTF. This chain connects TRBV7-6 to TRBJ1-2; 9 nucleotides match TRBD1. V lost 1 base to trimming and J lost 8 bases; unmatched junction nucleotides: 8. Germline CDR1 SGHVS, CDR2 FNYEAQ. The CDR3 totals 15 residues.

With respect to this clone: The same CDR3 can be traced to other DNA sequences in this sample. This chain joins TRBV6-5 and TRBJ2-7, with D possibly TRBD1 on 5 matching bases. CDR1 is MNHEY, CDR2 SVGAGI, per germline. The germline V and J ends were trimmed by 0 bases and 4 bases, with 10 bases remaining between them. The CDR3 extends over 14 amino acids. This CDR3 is CASSYSDRGYEQYF. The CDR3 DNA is TGTGCCAGCAGTTACTCGGATAGGGGTTACGAGCAGTACTTC.

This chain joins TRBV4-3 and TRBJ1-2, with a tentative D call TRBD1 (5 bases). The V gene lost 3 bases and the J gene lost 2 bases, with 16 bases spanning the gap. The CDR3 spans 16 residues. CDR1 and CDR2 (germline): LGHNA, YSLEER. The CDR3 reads CASSHGAVTENYGYTF. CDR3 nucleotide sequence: TGCGCCAGCAGCCATGGGGCGGTAACAGAGAACTATGGCTACACCTTC.

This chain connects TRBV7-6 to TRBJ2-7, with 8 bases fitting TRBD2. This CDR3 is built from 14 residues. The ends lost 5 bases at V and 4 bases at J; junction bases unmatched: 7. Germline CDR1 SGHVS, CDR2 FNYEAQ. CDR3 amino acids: CASSKERESYEQYF. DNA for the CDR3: TGTGCCAGCAGCAAGGAGCGGGAGTCTTACGAGCAGTACTTC.

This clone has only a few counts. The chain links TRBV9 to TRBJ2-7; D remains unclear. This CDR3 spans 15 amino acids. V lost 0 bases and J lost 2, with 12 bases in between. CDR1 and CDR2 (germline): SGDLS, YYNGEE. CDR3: CASSVAYTTPYEQYF. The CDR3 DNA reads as TGTGCCAGCAGCGTAGCTTATACTACCCCCTACGAGCAGTACTTC.